The 27 T cell receptor beta chains presented below share a single source sample, sequenced in a study of cytomegalovirus exposure and HLA in healthy donors. The PCR was carried out with 60 Vbeta primers and 13 Jbeta primers. Clones were read by immunoSEQ multiplex PCR, and TCRdb kept only the in-frame ones, dropping some. The sample holds about 150,000 clones, approximately 9% seen once. The sequencing input was PBMCs. Receptors were obtained from a woman aged 40 to 55 in good health and CMV-seropositive.

This clone was seen only a few times. The chain combines TRBV5-1 with TRBJ2-1, with 7 bases that match TRBD1. V was clipped by 4 bases and J by 1 base; unmatched bases: 8. The CDR3 is 16 residues long. Per the germline V gene, CDR1 is SGHRS and CDR2 is YFSETQ. CDR3 sequence: CASSKGTESSYNEQFF. Here the CDR3 DNA reads TGCGCCAGCAGCAAGGGGACAGAGTCTTCCTACAATGAGCAGTTCTTC.

This clone was seen a handful of times. This sequence joins TRBV15 and TRBJ2-1; TRBD1 matches 7 bases. CDR1 is LNHNV, CDR2 YYDKDF, per germline (reference sequence). V dropped 2 bases and J dropped 6; count of bases not matched to a gene: 10. The CDR3 runs 16 residues. CDR3 sequence reads: CATSRSPGQRLNEQFF. The DNA of the CDR3 is TGTGCCACCAGCAGATCCCCGGGACAGCGCCTCAATGAGCAGTTCTTC.

The V call is TRBV6-1, the J call TRBJ1-1, with TRBD1 matching over 11 bases. CDR3 length: 13 amino acids. V dropped 6 bases and J dropped 4; count of bases not matched to a gene: 1. Germline loops: CDR1 MNHNS, CDR2 SASEGT. The CDR3 loop is CASRDRGRTEAFF. The DNA of the CDR3 is TGTGCCAGCAGGGACAGGGGGCGCACTGAAGCTTTCTTT.

The chain uses TRBV13 and TRBJ1-2; 9 nucleotides align to TRBD1. The CDR3 spans 14 residues. The V gene end was trimmed by 1 base and the J gene end by 7 bases; junction bases not matched to a gene: 4. Germline lookup yields CDR1 PRHDT and CDR2 FYEKMQ (reference sequence). Here the CDR3 reads CASSLEGQGFGYTF. CDR3 nucleotides: TGTGCCAGCAGCTTAGAGGGACAGGGATTTGGCTACACCTTC.

CDR3 region: CASGPDTKTGQLFF. DNA of the CDR3: TGTGCTAGTGGTCCGGACACCAAAACGGGACAGTTGTTCTTC. The rearrangement joins TRBV12-5 to TRBJ2-1, with 7 bases fitting TRBD1. The CDR3 has 14 residues. The trim removed 5 bases at V and 15 bases at J, leaving 16 bases unmatched. Germline CDR1 LGHNT, CDR2 FRNRAP.

CDR3 in amino acids: CASKRETGNSPLHF. The CDR3 DNA is TGTGCCAGCAAGAGGGAGACGGGCAATTCACCCCTCCACTTT. The chain employs TRBV2 and TRBJ1-6; D gene unclear. Germline CDR1 is SNHLY and CDR2 is FYNNEI. CDR3 size: 14 residues. Trimming shortened V by 7 bases and J by 7 bases, and 14 bases separated the two germline ends.

This clone was seen a handful of times. J is TRBJ1-1 and V is TRBV7-2; 12 bases agree with TRBD1. J was trimmed by 12 bases and V by 2 bases; bases with no gene match: 13. In germline, CDR1 is SGHTA, CDR2 FQGNSA. The length of the CDR3 is 16 residues. Here the CDR3 reads CASSLWVAGTGGATFF. The CDR3 DNA reads as TGTGCCAGCAGCTTATGGGTCGCCGGGACAGGGGGCGCAACTTTCTTT.

The CDR3 region is CASSLEQVSYEQYF. As DNA, the CDR3 is TGTGCCAGCAGCTTAGAGCAGGTTTCCTACGAGCAGTACTTC. The chain has TRBV7-9 and TRBJ2-7; D not certain. Germline V gene data show CDR1 as SEHNR and CDR2 as FQNEAQ (reference sequence). The germline V and J ends were trimmed by 1 base and 1 base, with 8 bases remaining between them. This CDR3 region has 14 residues.

The V gene is TRBV5-5, the J gene TRBJ2-2, with TRBD2 matching over 7 bases. Germline V gene lookup returns CDR1 SGHKS and CDR2 YYEKEE (reference sequence). Trimming cost V 4 bases and J 5 bases; bases outside gene matches: 11. This CDR3 is built from 16 residues. CDR3 in DNA: TGTGCCAGCAGCCGCGAGGCGGGGGTTTGGACCGGGGAGCTGTTTTTT. Amino acids: CASSREAGVWTGELFF.

A few counts support this clone. This sequence joins TRBV5-4 and TRBJ2-1, with 12 bases fitting TRBD2. The CDR3 runs to 17 residues. With 4 bases clipped from V and 2 bases from J, the junction kept 7 bases outside the gene matches. Looked up from germline, CDR1 is SGHNT and CDR2 is YYREEE (reference sequence). CDR3 amino acids: CASSKQGLAGTYNEQFF. Here the CDR3 DNA reads TGTGCCAGCAGCAAACAGGGACTAGCGGGTACCTACAATGAGCAGTTCTTC.

This clone was detected a few times. The chain employs TRBV7-9 and TRBJ1-6; 7 nucleotides line up with TRBD1. The CDR3 is 14 residues long. CDR1 and CDR2 (germline): SEHNR, FQNEAQ (reference sequence). V shed 5 bases, J shed 8 bases, and the junction held 6 bases outside the gene matches. This CDR3 is CASSKRQGDSPLHF. Written as DNA, the CDR3 is TGTGCCAGCAGCAAAAGACAGGGCGATTCACCCCTCCACTTT. The whole variable domain, filled in from reference TRBV7-9 and TRBJ1-6, reads DTGVSQNPRHKITKRGQNVTFRCDPISEHNRLYWYRQTLGQGPEFLTYFQNEAQLEKSRLLSDRFSAERPKGSFSTLEIQRTEQGDSAMYLCASSKRQGDSPLHFGNGTRLTVT.

The chain couples TRBV9 to TRBJ2-3; no clear D. Germline assignment: CDR1 SGDLS and CDR2 YYNGEE. With 5 bases removed from V and 0 bases from J, the gap between germline ends came to 4 bases. This CDR3 comprises 12 residues. The CDR3 DNA follows: TGTGCCAGCAGTCCTAGCACAGATACGCAGTATTTT. It encodes CASSPSTDTQYF.

V and J are TRBV15 and TRBJ1-1; D unresolved. Trimming pared 8 bases from V and 0 bases from J, leaving 13 bases between. The V gene's germline CDR1 is LNHNV and CDR2 YYDKDF (reference sequence). The CDR3 sequence is 14 residues long. CDR3 region: CATGRWGMNTEAFF. The CDR3 DNA sequence: TGTGCCACCGGGAGGTGGGGAATGAACACTGAAGCTTTCTTT.

V gene TRBV6-6 combines with J gene TRBJ2-7, with D uncertain. Germline CDR1 MNHNY, CDR2 SVGAGI (reference sequence). This CDR3 contains 12 residues. V lost 0 bases and J 4 bases, leaving 4 bases between the germline ends. CDR3 region: CASSYSPYEQYF. For the CDR3, the DNA is TGTGCCAGCAGTTACTCCCCGTACGAGCAGTACTTC.

The DNA of the CDR3 is TGTGCCAGCAGTCTAGGACAGGGATTCCGATCACCCCTCCACTTT. Translating gives CASSLGQGFRSPLHF. The V call is TRBV6-5, the J call TRBJ1-6; 8 positions agree with TRBD1. The CDR3 extends over 15 amino acids. Germline-derived CDR1 and CDR2 are MNHEY and SVGAGI. Trimming at V came to 5 bases and at J to 10 bases, leaving 10 bases not matched to a gene.

This clone came up a few times. V usage is TRBV2 and J usage is TRBJ1-2, with D unclear. Per germline, CDR1 SNHLY and CDR2 FYNNEI. The CDR3 is 15 amino acids. Trimming took off 3 bases at V and 1 base at J, with 12 bases between the two ends. CDR3 DNA: TGTGCCAGCAGTGAGGGCCCCGGGGTTAACTATGGCTACACCTTC. Protein product: CASSEGPGVNYGYTF.

The table lists this clone with a few counts. As DNA, the CDR3 is TGCGCCAGCAGCTTGGCTAGCGGGGCCGACAATGAGCAGTTCTTC. This codes for CASSLASGADNEQFF. V and J are TRBV5-1 and TRBJ2-1, with TRBD2 matching 9 bases. The CDR3 has 15 amino acids. CDR1 and CDR2 from the germline V gene are SGHRS and YFSETQ. With 0 bases clipped from V and 5 bases from J, the junction kept 3 bases outside the gene matches.

This clone was seen more than once but under ten times. The V gene is TRBV6-5, the J gene TRBJ2-5, with D possibly being TRBD1 (5 bases). V shed 2 bases and J shed 5 bases, with 15 bases lying between them. This CDR3 contains 15 residues. From germline, CDR1 is MNHEY and CDR2 SVGAGI. The CDR3 region has the DNA TGTGCCAGCAGTTACGGTCGCAGGGCGACGGAGACCCAGTACTTC. Protein sequence: CASSYGRRATETQYF.

This clone was counted a few times. This chain joins TRBV7-8 and TRBJ1-1; D may be TRBD1 (6 bases). This CDR3 spans 16 amino acids. Germline values: CDR1 SGHVS, CDR2 FQNEAQ. V was pared by 6 bases and J by 0 bases, with 17 bases between. In DNA, the CDR3 is TGTGCCAGCAGTGCCCACAGGGTAGGGTTGAACACTGAAGCTTTCTTT. Its translation is CASSAHRVGLNTEAFF.

V gene TRBV19 combines with J gene TRBJ2-1, with D perhaps matching TRBD1 (6 bases). Trimming cost V 6 bases and J 5 bases, with 17 bases left between them. There are 15 residues in the CDR3. Per germline, CDR1 LNHDA and CDR2 SQIVND (reference sequence). The CDR3 coding sequence is TGTGCCAGTAGCATGACAGGTGGGTACGACAATGAGCAGTTCTTC. It codes for CASSMTGGYDNEQFF. The full variable domain, rest sourced from reference TRBV19 and TRBJ2-1, is DGGITQSPKYLFRKEGQNVTLSCEQNLNHDAMYWYRQDPGQGLRLIYYSQIVNDFQKGDIAEGYSVSREKKESFPLTVTSAQKNPTAFYLCASSMTGGYDNEQFFGPGTRLTVL.

The rearrangement uses TRBV2 and TRBJ1-3; tentative D call: TRBD1 (6 bases). Trimming removed 4 bases at V and 16 bases at J, with 26 bases between. CDR3 length: 15 amino acids. Germline values: CDR1 SNHLY, CDR2 FYNNEI. The DNA for the CDR3 is TGTGCCAGCAGTGTCGGACAGCTCAGCTTTGGAACGGGCTATTTT. Translation: CASSVGQLSFGTGYF.

The CDR3 here is CASSKEGTGGVYFSNQPQHF. DNA of the CDR3: TGTGCCAGCAGCAAAGAGGGGACAGGGGGTGTATATTTCAGCAATCAGCCCCAGCATTTT. V gene TRBV21-1 combines with J gene TRBJ1-5; no check of the table's D call, TRBD1, against the DNA was made. TRBV21-1 is given as a pseudogene. The CDR3 has 20 residues.

This clone was seen more than once but under ten times. The V gene is TRBV7-2, the J gene TRBJ1-1; 9 nucleotides agree with TRBD1. Germline assignment: CDR1 SGHTA and CDR2 FQGNSA. V dropped 4 bases and J dropped 7; count of bases not matched to a gene: 7. The CDR3 consists of 14 residues. CDR3 in DNA: TGTGCCAGCAGCTCGAACAGGGGGCTTAGTGAAGCTTTCTTT. It yields the protein CASSSNRGLSEAFF. The full variable domain, rest sourced from reference TRBV7-2 and TRBJ1-1, is GAGVSQSPSNKVTEKGKDVELRCDPISGHTALYWYRQSLGQGLEFLIYFQGNSAPDKSGLPSDRFSAERTGGSVSTLTIQRTQQEDSAVYLCASSSNRGLSEAFFGQGTRLTVV.

This clone appeared a few times. This chain connects TRBV5-1 to TRBJ1-2; 10 bases line up with TRBD1. The CDR3 runs 13 residues. Germline lookup yields CDR1 SGHRS and CDR2 YFSETQ. The trim removed 8 bases at V and 8 bases at J, leaving 9 bases unmatched. CDR3 DNA: TGCGCCAGTTGGGGACAGGGGATGCGCGGCTACACCTTC. Amino acids: CASWGQGMRGYTF.

This clone was recorded a few times. The chain combines TRBV4-1 with TRBJ2-7; D is perhaps TRBD2 (6 bases). With 0 bases removed from V and 5 bases from J, the gap between germline ends came to 17 bases. The germline V gene encodes CDR1 MGHRA and CDR2 YSYEKL. There are 16 residues in the CDR3. CDR3 sequence: CASSQEGPGRRDEQYF. CDR3 nucleotides: TGCGCCAGCAGCCAAGAAGGTCCAGGGAGGAGGGACGAGCAGTACTTC.

In regard to this clone: The sample holds other DNA sequences that translate to the same CDR3. The chain joins TRBV4-1 to TRBJ1-1; D perhaps matches TRBD1 (5 bases). Germline CDR1 reads MGHRA; CDR2 reads YSYEKL. CDR3 length: 16 amino acids. V was shortened by 1 base and J by 1 base, with 13 bases between the two germline ends. As DNA, the CDR3 is TGCGCCAGCAGCCAAGCTCTGCAGGGCGGGAACACTGAAGCTTTCTTT. This sequence encodes CASSQALQGGNTEAFF.

This clone was picked up a small number of times. V usage is TRBV19 and J usage is TRBJ1-1, with 7 bases aligning to TRBD1. The CDR3 is made up of 15 amino acids. Germline loops: CDR1 LNHDA, CDR2 SQIVND (reference sequence). Trimming took 1 base from V and 1 from J; bases not matched to a gene: 3. The CDR3 DNA sequence: TGTGCCAGTAGTATAGTTTCAGGGGGGAACACTGAAGCTTTCTTT. As protein: CASSIVSGGNTEAFF.